These 8 T cell receptor beta chains came from one sample sequenced in a study of shared clonotypes between healthy human individuals. Measured with immunoSEQ multiplex PCR; TCRdb has only the in-frame clones, and not every one. The sample lists hundreds of thousands of clones, roughly 72% occurring once. The specimen was memory CD4+ T cells sorted from blood. Subset here: CD45RA-negative fraction. The origin of the receptors is a woman in her 30s in good health.

The gene calls are TRBV29-1 and TRBJ1-1; D gene uncertain. The germline V gene has CDR1 SQVTM and CDR2 ANQGSEA. CDR3 length: 13 amino acids. V lost 7 bases and J lost 0, with 12 bases in between. Written as DNA, the CDR3 is TGCAGCGCCACCGGTTGGGTGAACACTGAAGCTTTCTTT. It codes for CSATGWVNTEAFF.

The chain has TRBV6-6 and TRBJ2-7; TRBD2 might be the D (6 bases). This CDR3 spans 13 amino acids. Germline V gives CDR1 MNHNY, CDR2 SVGAGI (reference sequence). With 9 bases removed from V and 3 bases from J, the gap between germline ends came to 15 bases. CDR3 sequence: CASCELAHYEQYF. The CDR3, as DNA: TGTGCCAGTTGTGAACTAGCTCACTACGAGCAGTACTTC.

A remark on this clone: Other DNA sequences in this specimen translate into the identical CDR3. The chain links TRBV5-1 to TRBJ2-2; no definite D call. Germline CDR1 reads SGHRS; CDR2 reads YFSETQ. The CDR3 is made up of 15 amino acids. The V end was cut by 4 bases, the J end by 0 bases, with 10 bases between. CDR3 amino acids: CASSLRAANTGELFF. As DNA, the CDR3 is TGCGCCAGCAGCCTCCGGGCCGCGAACACCGGGGAGCTGTTTTTT.

The chain employs TRBV28 and TRBJ1-2; D is perhaps TRBD1 (5 bases). Germline CDR1 reads MDHEN; CDR2 reads SYDVKM. V dropped 5 bases and J dropped 3 bases, with 13 bases sitting between them. This CDR3 has 14 amino acids. As DNA, the CDR3 is TGTGCCAGCAGTCGCCCCAGGGTCGACTATGGCTACACCTTC. It yields the protein CASSRPRVDYGYTF.

As to this clone: A much larger clone lies a single base off, so this may be a read error. V and J are TRBV20-1 and TRBJ1-2; 9 nucleotides match TRBD1. Germline CDR1 reads DFQATT; CDR2 reads SNEGSKA (reference sequence). The CDR3 has 11 amino acids. Trimming took 6 bases from V and 5 from J; bases not matched to a gene: 1. CDR3 region: CSAGTGYGYTF. DNA for the CDR3: TGCAGTGCCGGGACAGGGTATGGCTACACCTTC.

This clone occurred once. The chain has TRBV28 and TRBJ1-4; 7 nucleotides align to TRBD1. The CDR3 spans 14 residues. J gave up 8 bases and V 6 bases, and 9 bases lay outside the gene matches. Germline V gene lookup returns CDR1 MDHEN and CDR2 SYDVKM. The CDR3 spells CASSAGGSREKLFF. The DNA for the CDR3 is TGTGCCAGCAGCGCAGGGGGGAGTAGGGAAAAACTGTTTTTT.

The chain has TRBV5-6 and TRBJ2-3; 7 bases align to TRBD2. Trimming cost V 1 base and J 6 bases; bases outside gene matches: 14. The CDR3 length is 17 residues. The germline V gene encodes CDR1 SGHDT and CDR2 YYEEEE. CDR3 region: CASSLWGSSGRRDTQYF. CDR3 DNA: TGTGCCAGCAGCTTGTGGGGTTCTAGCGGTCGTAGGGATACGCAGTATTTT.

The chain employs TRBV19 and TRBJ2-6; 13 bases fit TRBD2. Trimming took 5 bases from V and 4 from J; bases not matched to a gene: 8. Germline V gene lookup returns CDR1 LNHDA and CDR2 SQIVND (reference sequence). This CDR3 contains 18 residues. CDR3 DNA: TGTGCCAGTAGTGAAGGACTAGCGGGAGCTGTGGGGGCCAACGTCCTGACTTTC. Translated, it gives CASSEGLAGAVGANVLTF.